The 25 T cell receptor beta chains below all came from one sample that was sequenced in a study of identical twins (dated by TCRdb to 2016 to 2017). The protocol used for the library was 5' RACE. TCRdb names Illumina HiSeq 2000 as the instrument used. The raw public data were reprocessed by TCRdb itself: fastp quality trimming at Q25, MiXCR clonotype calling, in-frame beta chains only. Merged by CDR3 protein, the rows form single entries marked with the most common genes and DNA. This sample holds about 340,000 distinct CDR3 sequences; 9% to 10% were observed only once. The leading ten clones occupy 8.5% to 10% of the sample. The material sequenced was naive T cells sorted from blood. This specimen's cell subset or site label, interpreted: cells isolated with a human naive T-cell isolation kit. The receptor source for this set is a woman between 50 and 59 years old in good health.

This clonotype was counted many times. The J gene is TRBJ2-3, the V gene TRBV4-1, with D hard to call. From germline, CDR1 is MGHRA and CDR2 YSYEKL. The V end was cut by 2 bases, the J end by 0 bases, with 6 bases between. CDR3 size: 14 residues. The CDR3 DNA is TGCGCCAGCAGCCAATCGGGCAGCACAGATACGCAGTATTTT. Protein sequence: CASSQSGSTDTQYF.

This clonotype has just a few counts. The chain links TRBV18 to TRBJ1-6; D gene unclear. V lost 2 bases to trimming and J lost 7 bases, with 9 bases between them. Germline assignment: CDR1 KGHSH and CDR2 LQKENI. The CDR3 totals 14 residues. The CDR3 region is CASSPKTENSPLHF. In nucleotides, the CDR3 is TGTGCCAGCTCACCAAAAACAGAAAATTCACCCCTCCACTTT.

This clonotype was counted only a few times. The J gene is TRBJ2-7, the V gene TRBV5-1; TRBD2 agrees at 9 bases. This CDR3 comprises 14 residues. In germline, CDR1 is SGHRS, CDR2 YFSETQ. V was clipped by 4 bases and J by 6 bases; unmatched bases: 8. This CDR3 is CASSTAGGPGEQYF. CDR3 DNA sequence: TGCGCCAGCAGCACCGCGGGAGGGCCAGGCGAGCAGTACTTC.

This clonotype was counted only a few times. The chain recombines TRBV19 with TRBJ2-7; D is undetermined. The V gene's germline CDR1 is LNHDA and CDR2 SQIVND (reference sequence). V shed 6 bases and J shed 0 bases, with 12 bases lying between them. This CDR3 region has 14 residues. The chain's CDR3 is CASRNSEVSYEQYF. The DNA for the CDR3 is TGTGCCAGTAGAAACAGCGAAGTCTCCTACGAGCAGTACTTC.

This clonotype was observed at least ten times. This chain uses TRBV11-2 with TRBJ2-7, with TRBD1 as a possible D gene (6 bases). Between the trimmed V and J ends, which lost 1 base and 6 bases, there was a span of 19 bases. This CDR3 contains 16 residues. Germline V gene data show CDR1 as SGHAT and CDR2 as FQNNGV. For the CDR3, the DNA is TGTGCCAGCAGCTTAGCTGGCAGGGGAACGTCCCTCGAGCAGTACGTC. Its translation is CASSLAGRGTSLEQYV.

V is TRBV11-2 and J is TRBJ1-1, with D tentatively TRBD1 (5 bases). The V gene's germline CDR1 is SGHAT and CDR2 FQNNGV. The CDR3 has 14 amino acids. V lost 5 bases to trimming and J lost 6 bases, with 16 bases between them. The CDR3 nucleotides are TGTGCCAGCAGCCGGGGCCTCCTCCACTCTGAAGCTTTCTTT. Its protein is CASSRGLLHSEAFF.

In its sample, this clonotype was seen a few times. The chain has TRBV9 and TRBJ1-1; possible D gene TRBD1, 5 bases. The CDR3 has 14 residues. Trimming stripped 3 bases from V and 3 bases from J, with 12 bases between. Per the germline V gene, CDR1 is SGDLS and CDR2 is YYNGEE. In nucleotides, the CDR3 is TGTGCCAGCAGCGATCAGCGCAGGGACACTGAAGCTTTCTTT. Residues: CASSDQRRDTEAFF. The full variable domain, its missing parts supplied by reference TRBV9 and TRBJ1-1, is DSGVTQTPKHLITATGQRVTLRCSPRSGDLSVYWYQQSLDQGLQFLIQYYNGEERAKGNILERFSAQQFPDLHSELNLSSLELGDSALYFCASSDQRRDTEAFFGQGTRLTVV.

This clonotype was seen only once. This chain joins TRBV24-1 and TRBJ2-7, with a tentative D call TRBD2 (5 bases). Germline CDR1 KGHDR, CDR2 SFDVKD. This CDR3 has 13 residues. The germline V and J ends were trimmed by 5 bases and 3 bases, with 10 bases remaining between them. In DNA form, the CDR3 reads TGTGCCACCAGTGCGGCCGGGGTCTACGAGCAGTACTTC. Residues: CATSAAGVYEQYF.

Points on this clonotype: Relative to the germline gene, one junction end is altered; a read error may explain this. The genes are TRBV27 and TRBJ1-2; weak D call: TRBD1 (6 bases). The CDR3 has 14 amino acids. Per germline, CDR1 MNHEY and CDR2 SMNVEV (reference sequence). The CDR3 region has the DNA TGTGCCAGCAGTTTAGCCCAGGGGTCAGCGAGGACCTTCTTC. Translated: CASSLAQGSARTFF.

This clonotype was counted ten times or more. Here the CDR3 reads CATSRDSTRTGLYGYTF. The DNA for the CDR3 is TGTGCCACCAGCAGAGATAGCACCAGGACAGGACTATATGGCTACACCTTC. This chain connects TRBV15 to TRBJ1-2, with 7 positions matching TRBD1. J was trimmed by 5 bases and V by 0 bases; bases with no gene match: 12. The CDR3 has 17 amino acids. Germline CDR1 and CDR2: LNHNV and YYDKDF (reference sequence).

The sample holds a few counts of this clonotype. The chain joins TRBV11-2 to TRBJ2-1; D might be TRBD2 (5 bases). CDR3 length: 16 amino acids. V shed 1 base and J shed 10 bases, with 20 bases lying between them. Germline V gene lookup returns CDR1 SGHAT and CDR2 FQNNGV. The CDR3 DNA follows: TGTGCCAGCAGCTTAGGACTGGAGACGCGTAGGAGGGAGCAGTTCTTC. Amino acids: CASSLGLETRRREQFF.

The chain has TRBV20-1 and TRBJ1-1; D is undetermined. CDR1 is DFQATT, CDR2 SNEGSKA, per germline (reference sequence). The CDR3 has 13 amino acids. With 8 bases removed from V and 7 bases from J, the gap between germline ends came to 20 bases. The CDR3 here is CSSPLPGALEAFF. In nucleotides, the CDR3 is TGCAGTTCCCCCTTGCCAGGCGCACTTGAAGCTTTCTTT.

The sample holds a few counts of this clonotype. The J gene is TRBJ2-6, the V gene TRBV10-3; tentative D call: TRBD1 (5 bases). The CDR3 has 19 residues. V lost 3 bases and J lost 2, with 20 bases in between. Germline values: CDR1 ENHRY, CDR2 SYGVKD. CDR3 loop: CAISDPFLGAQAGANVLTF. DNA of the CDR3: TGTGCCATCAGTGACCCCTTTCTTGGGGCGCAAGCTGGGGCCAACGTCCTGACTTTC.

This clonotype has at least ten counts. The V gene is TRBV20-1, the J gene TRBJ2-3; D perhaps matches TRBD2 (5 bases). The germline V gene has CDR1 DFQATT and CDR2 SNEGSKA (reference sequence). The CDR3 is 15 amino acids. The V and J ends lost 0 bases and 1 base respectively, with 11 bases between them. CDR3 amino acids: CSARDPAEGTDTQYF. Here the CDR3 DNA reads TGCAGTGCTAGAGATCCGGCGGAGGGCACAGATACGCAGTATTTT.

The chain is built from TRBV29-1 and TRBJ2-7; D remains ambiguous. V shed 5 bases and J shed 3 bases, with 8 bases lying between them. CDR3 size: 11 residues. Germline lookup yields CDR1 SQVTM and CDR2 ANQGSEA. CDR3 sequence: CSVFVGYEQYF. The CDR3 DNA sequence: TGCAGCGTTTTTGTCGGCTACGAGCAGTACTTC.

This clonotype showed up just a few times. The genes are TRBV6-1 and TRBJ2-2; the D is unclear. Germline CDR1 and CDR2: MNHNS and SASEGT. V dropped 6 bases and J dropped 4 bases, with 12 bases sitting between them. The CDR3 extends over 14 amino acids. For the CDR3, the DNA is TGTGCCAGCAGCAACCCGTGGGGCACCGGGGAGCTGTTTTTT. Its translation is CASSNPWGTGELFF.

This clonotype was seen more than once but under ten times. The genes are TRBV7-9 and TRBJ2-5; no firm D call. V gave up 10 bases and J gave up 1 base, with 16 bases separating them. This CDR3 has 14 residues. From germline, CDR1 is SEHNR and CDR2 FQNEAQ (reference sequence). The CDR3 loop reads CATVPEYLQETQYF. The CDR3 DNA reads TGTGCCACAGTCCCGGAGTATCTCCAAGAGACCCAGTACTTC.

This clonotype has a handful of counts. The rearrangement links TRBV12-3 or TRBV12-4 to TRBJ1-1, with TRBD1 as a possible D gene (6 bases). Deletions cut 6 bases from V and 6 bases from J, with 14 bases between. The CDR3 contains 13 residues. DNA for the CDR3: TGTGCCAGCAGCAACAGGGTGACCGCTGAAGCTTTCTTT. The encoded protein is CASSNRVTAEAFF.

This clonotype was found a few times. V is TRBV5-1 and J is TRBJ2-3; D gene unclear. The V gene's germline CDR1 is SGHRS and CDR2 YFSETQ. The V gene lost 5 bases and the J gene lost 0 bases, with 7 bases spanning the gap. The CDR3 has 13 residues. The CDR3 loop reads CASRELSTDTQYF. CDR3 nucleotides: TGCGCCAGCAGGGAGCTAAGCACAGATACGCAGTATTTT.

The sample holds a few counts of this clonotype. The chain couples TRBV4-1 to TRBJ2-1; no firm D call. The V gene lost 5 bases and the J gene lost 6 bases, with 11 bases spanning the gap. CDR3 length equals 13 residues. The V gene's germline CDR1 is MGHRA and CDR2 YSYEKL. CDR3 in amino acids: CASSETPSNEQFF. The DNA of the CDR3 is TGCGCCAGCAGCGAGACTCCTAGCAATGAGCAGTTCTTC.

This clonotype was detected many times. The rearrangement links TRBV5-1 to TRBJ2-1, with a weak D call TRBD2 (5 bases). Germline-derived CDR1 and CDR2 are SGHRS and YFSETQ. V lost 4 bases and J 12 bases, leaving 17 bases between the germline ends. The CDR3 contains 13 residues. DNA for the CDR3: TGCGCCAGCAGCCCGAGCCAGTCGGAGGTGCAGTTCTTC. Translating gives CASSPSQSEVQFF.

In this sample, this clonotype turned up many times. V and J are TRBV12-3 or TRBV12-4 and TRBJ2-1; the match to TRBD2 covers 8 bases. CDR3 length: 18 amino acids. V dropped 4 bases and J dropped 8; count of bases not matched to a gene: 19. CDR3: CASSYHGMGSGRRYEQFF. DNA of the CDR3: TGTGCCAGCAGTTACCATGGGATGGGGAGCGGGAGAAGATATGAGCAGTTCTTC.

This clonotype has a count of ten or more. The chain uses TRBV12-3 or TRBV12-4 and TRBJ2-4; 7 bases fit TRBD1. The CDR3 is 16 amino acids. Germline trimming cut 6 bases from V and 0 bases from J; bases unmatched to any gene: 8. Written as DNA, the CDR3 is TGTGCCAGCAGACAGGGGACACTCCTAGCCAAAAACATTCAGTACTTC. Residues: CASRQGTLLAKNIQYF.

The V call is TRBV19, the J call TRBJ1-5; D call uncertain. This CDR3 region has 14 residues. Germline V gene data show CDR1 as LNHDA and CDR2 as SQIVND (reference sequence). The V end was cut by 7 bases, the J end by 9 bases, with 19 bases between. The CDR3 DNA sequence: TGTGCCAGTAAGGACGAAACAAGTGTGGGGCCCCAGCATTTT. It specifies CASKDETSVGPQHF. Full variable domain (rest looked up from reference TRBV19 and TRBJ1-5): DGGITQSPKYLFRKEGQNVTLSCEQNLNHDAMYWYRQDPGQGLRLIYYSQIVNDFQKGDIAEGYSVSREKKESFPLTVTSAQKNPTAFYLCASKDETSVGPQHFGDGTRLSIL.

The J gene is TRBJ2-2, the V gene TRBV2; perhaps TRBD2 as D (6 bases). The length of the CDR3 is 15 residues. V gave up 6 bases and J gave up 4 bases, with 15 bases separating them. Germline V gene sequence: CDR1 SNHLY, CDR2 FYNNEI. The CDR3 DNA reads TGTGCCAGCAGGGGGGATAGCGGACGCACCGGGGAGCTGTTTTTT. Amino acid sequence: CASRGDSGRTGELFF.